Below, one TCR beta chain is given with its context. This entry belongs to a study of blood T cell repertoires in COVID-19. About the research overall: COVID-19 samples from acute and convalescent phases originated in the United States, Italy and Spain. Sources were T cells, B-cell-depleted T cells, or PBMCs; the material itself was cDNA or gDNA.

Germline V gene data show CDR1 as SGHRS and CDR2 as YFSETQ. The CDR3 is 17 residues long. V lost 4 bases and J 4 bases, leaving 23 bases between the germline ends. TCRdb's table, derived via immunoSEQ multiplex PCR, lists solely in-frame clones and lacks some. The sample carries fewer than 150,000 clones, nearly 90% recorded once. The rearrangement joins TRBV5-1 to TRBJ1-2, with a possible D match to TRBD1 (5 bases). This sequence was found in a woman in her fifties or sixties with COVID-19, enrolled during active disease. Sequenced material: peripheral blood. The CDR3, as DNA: TGCGCCAGCAGCCCCGTCGGTAGGGGCGGCCCGTTCTATGGCTACACCTTC. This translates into CASSPVGRGGPFYGYTF.